One sample yielded the 24 T cell receptor beta chains listed below, sequenced in a study of blood T cell repertoires in COVID-19. The table came from immunoSEQ multiplex PCR; TCRdb's copy has only in-frame clones and leaves some out. This sample yields 250,000 to 300,000 clones, of which 84% are seen a single time; under 5% belongs to the top ten. The sequenced sample was PBMCs or T cells enriched from blood (not recorded which). These receptors came from a man aged 30 to 45 with acute COVID-19.

This sequence joins TRBV30 and TRBJ1-1, with D possibly TRBD1 on 6 matching bases. CDR3 length: 15 amino acids. Germline CDR1 is GTSNPN and CDR2 is SVGIG (reference sequence). The V and J ends lost 1 base and 2 bases respectively, with 14 bases between them. The CDR3 coding sequence is TGTGCCTGGAGTGACCGGACAGAGAGAAACACTGAAGCTTTCTTT. It specifies CAWSDRTERNTEAFF.

The chain joins TRBV3-1 (or the pseudogene TRBV3-2) to TRBJ1-2; 10 nucleotides agree with TRBD1. Germline CDR1 and CDR2: LGHDT and YNNKEL (reference sequence). The CDR3 spans 16 residues. Losses at the gene ends were 5 bases for V and 7 bases for J; bases not matched to a gene: 13. This CDR3 reads CASSLLSGTGVSGYTF. The CDR3 DNA reads TGTGCCAGCAGCTTACTTTCCGGGACAGGGGTCTCTGGCTACACCTTC.

This clone was observed a few times. The rearrangement uses TRBV7-9 and TRBJ2-2; D is unclear. Germline lookup yields CDR1 SEHNR and CDR2 FQNEAQ (reference sequence). Between the trimmed V and J ends, which lost 6 bases and 3 bases, there was a span of 11 bases. The CDR3 is 14 amino acids. CDR3 nucleotides: TGTGCCAGCAGGCTAGGTCGGGACACCGGGGAGCTGTTTTTT. It encodes CASRLGRDTGELFF.

This clone was found once. The CDR3 coding sequence is TGTGCCACCAGTGATATAATCCGGGGGGATGAGCAGTTCTTC. Its protein is CATSDIIRGDEQFF. This rearrangement joins TRBV24-1 to TRBJ2-1; the match to TRBD2 covers 7 bases. The CDR3 totals 14 residues. V was pared by 3 bases and J by 8 bases, with 6 bases of the junction left unmatched. CDR1 is KGHDR, CDR2 SFDVKD, per germline.

This clone was found many times. The V gene is TRBV25-1, the J gene TRBJ1-4, with D perhaps TRBD1 (5 bases). This CDR3 has 16 residues. V lost 5 bases and J 4 bases, leaving 17 bases between the germline ends. CDR1 is MGHDK, CDR2 SYGVNS, per germline. The chain's CDR3 is CASSPLMGLDNEKLFF. In nucleotides, the CDR3 is TGTGCCAGCAGTCCCCTGATGGGACTTGATAATGAAAAACTGTTTTTT.

The chain carries TRBV6-4 and TRBJ1-1; 7 nucleotides line up with TRBD1. CDR1 is MRHNA and CDR2 is SNTAGT in the germline V gene. The ends lost 8 bases at V and 4 bases at J; junction bases unmatched: 7. This CDR3 has 13 residues. CDR3 coding DNA: TGTGCCAGCGGGGACAGCCGGGGCACTGAAGCTTTCTTT. It encodes CASGDSRGTEAFF.

This chain links TRBV4-2 with TRBJ2-1; TRBD2 agrees at 10 bases. The trim removed 3 bases at V and 5 bases at J, leaving 7 bases unmatched. CDR1 and CDR2 from the germline V gene are LGHNA and YNFKEQ. The CDR3 contains 16 residues. This chain's CDR3 is CASSQLAGGTHNEQFF. CDR3 bases: TGTGCCAGCAGCCAGTTAGCGGGAGGTACCCACAATGAGCAGTTCTTC.

The chain uses TRBV5-1 and TRBJ1-1; D not resolved. Looked up from germline, CDR1 is SGHRS and CDR2 is YFSETQ. The CDR3 sequence is 12 residues long. Trimming cost V 2 bases and J 5 bases, with 7 bases left between them. The CDR3 nucleotides are TGCGCCAGCAGCTTCGGAGGGACTGAAGCTTTCTTT. It encodes CASSFGGTEAFF.

The J gene is TRBJ2-5, the V gene TRBV28; tentatively, D is TRBD2 (6 bases). Trimming pared 5 bases from V and 5 bases from J, leaving 12 bases between. Germline V gene lookup returns CDR1 MDHEN and CDR2 SYDVKM. The CDR3 is 13 residues long. CDR3 coding DNA: TGTGCCAGCAGTCCGGCGGGGCAGGAGACCCAGTACTTC. Encoded protein: CASSPAGQETQYF.

This sequence joins TRBV24-1 and TRBJ1-2; D uncertain. Germline V gene lookup returns CDR1 KGHDR and CDR2 SFDVKD. This CDR3 is 13 amino acids long. V was shortened by 6 bases and J by 4 bases, with 11 bases between the two germline ends. The CDR3 is CATSREAGYGYTF. CDR3 in DNA: TGTGCCACCAGTCGGGAGGCGGGCTATGGCTACACCTTC.

The V and J genes are TRBV2 and TRBJ2-7, with a possible D match to TRBD2 (6 bases). CDR1 and CDR2 (germline): SNHLY, FYNNEI. This CDR3 spans 14 amino acids. V was pared by 7 bases and J by 3 bases, with 16 bases between. CDR3: CASNPGGLLYEQYV. The CDR3 DNA reads as TGTGCCAGCAACCCAGGAGGGCTCCTCTACGAGCAGTACGTC.

The chain links TRBV6-5 to TRBJ1-4, with D maybe TRBD1 (6 bases). CDR3 length equals 13 residues. Germline CDR1 MNHEY, CDR2 SVGAGI. Trimming shortened V by 8 bases and J by 8 bases, and 15 bases separated the two germline ends. The CDR3 region is CASSQTRGEKLFF. As DNA, the CDR3 is TGTGCCAGCTCGCAGACGAGGGGGGAAAAACTGTTTTTT.

This clone was recorded once. The chain recombines TRBV4-3 with TRBJ1-3, with 9 bases lining up with TRBD1. Germline CDR1 reads LGHNA; CDR2 reads YSLEER. The V segment lost 0 bases and the J segment 1 base; nucleotides outside the gene matches: 10. This CDR3 is 19 amino acids long. In nucleotides, the CDR3 is TGCGCCAGCAGCCAAGAGCCGGGACAGGGTGTCTCTTCTGGAAACACCATATATTTT. Its protein product is CASSQEPGQGVSSGNTIYF.

This sequence joins TRBV6-6 and TRBJ2-6; no clear D. V lost 0 bases and J lost 3, with 3 bases in between. The germline V gene has CDR1 MNHNY and CDR2 SVGAGI (reference sequence). CDR3 length: 14 residues. In nucleotides, the CDR3 is TGTGCCAGCAGTTACTCTAGTGGGGCCAACGTCCTGACTTTC. This gives the protein CASSYSSGANVLTF.

J is TRBJ2-5 and V is TRBV11-2; 8 nucleotides match TRBD2. The J segment lost 1 base and the V segment lost 0 bases, leaving 13 bases of the junction unmatched. CDR3 length equals 19 residues. Germline loops: CDR1 SGHAT, CDR2 FQNNGV. Written as DNA, the CDR3 is TGTGCCAGCAGCTTAGATCCTCGAGGAAGCGGGGGAGTCCAAGAGACCCAGTACTTC. Translated, it gives CASSLDPRGSGGVQETQYF.

This chain connects TRBV9 to TRBJ2-2, with 10 bases fitting TRBD1. V shed 3 bases, J shed 0 bases, and the junction held 5 bases outside the gene matches. Per germline, CDR1 SGDLS and CDR2 YYNGEE. The CDR3 runs 17 residues. CDR3 loop: CASSGQGATSNTGELFF. The CDR3 coding sequence is TGTGCCAGCAGCGGACAGGGGGCTACCTCGAACACCGGGGAGCTGTTTTTT.

The CDR3 DNA is TGTGCCAGCAGCAAAGTTCCTAGGCTAGCGGGAGGGGGGGAGACCCAGTACTTC. Protein product: CASSKVPRLAGGGETQYF. V is TRBV21-1 and J is TRBJ2-5; the table's D call TRBD2 went unverified against the DNA. TRBV21-1 is noted as a pseudogene. This CDR3 comprises 18 residues.

The gene calls are TRBV11-2 and TRBJ2-1; 12 positions match TRBD2. V lost 5 bases, J lost 7 bases, and 6 bases stayed unmatched. Germline V gives CDR1 SGHAT, CDR2 FQNNGV. This CDR3 has 15 amino acids. As DNA, the CDR3 is TGTGCCAGCAGCACAAGGACTAGCGGGAAGAATGAGCAGTTCTTC. It codes for CASSTRTSGKNEQFF.

This rearrangement joins TRBV11-3 to TRBJ2-2, with 9 bases matching TRBD1. Germline V CDR1 and CDR2: SGHNT, YENEEA. This CDR3 region has 14 residues. V was clipped by 5 bases and J by 7 bases; unmatched bases: 5. The CDR3 DNA sequence: TGTGCCAGCAGCCCGGGACAGGGCCTCGGGGAGCTGTTTTTT. This encodes CASSPGQGLGELFF. Supplemented by reference TRBV11-3 and TRBJ2-2, the full variable domain reads EAGVVQSPRYKIIEKKQPVAFWCNPISGHNTLYWYLQNLGQGPELLIRYENEEAVDDSQLPKDRFSAERLKGVDSTLKIQPAELGDSAVYLCASSPGQGLGELFFGEGSRLTVL.

The rearrangement links TRBV24-1 to TRBJ2-3, with 10 positions matching TRBD1. CDR1 is KGHDR, CDR2 SFDVKD, per germline. This CDR3 spans 13 amino acids. Unmatched junction bases numbered 3, after V lost 8 bases and J lost 5 bases. The CDR3 protein is CATKDRGRDTQYF. In nucleotides, the CDR3 is TGTGCCACCAAGGACAGGGGGAGAGATACGCAGTATTTT.

The chain employs TRBV7-2 and TRBJ1-3, with 7 nucleotides matching TRBD1. Germline V gives CDR1 SGHTA, CDR2 FQGNSA. V was clipped by 5 bases and J by 2 bases; unmatched bases: 3. This CDR3 region has 14 residues. The CDR3 region is CASSKDRAGNTIYF. CDR3 sequence (DNA): TGTGCCAGCAGCAAAGACAGGGCTGGAAACACCATATATTTT. The whole variable domain, filled in from reference TRBV7-2 and TRBJ1-3, reads GAGVSQSPSNKVTEKGKDVELRCDPISGHTALYWYRQSLGQGLEFLIYFQGNSAPDKSGLPSDRFSAERTGGSVSTLTIQRTQQEDSAVYLCASSKDRAGNTIYFGEGSWLTVV.

The rearrangement links TRBV5-4 to TRBJ2-3; D perhaps matches TRBD1 (6 bases). The ends were cut back, 4 bases at V and 3 bases at J, with 15 bases in the middle. The CDR3 runs 15 residues. Germline assignment: CDR1 SGHNT and CDR2 YYREEE (reference sequence). The chain's CDR3 is CASSAKGGQTDTQYF. The CDR3, as DNA: TGTGCCAGCAGCGCCAAAGGGGGTCAGACAGATACGCAGTATTTT.

V usage is TRBV29-1 and J usage is TRBJ1-1, with D possibly TRBD1 on 5 matching bases. Germline V lookup: CDR1 SQVTM, CDR2 ANQGSEA. With 4 bases removed from V and 8 bases from J, the gap between germline ends came to 14 bases. The CDR3 spans 12 residues. CDR3: CSVGGLGAEAFF. The CDR3, as DNA: TGCAGCGTTGGGGGCTTAGGGGCAGAAGCTTTCTTT. Variable domain in full (rest from reference TRBV29-1 and TRBJ1-1): SAVISQKPSRDICQRGTSLTIQCQVDSQVTMMFWYRQQPGQSLTLIATANQGSEATYESGFVIDKFPISRPNLTFSTLTVSNMSPEDSSIYLCSVGGLGAEAFFGQGTRLTVV.

The chain has TRBV13 and TRBJ1-1; 8 positions match TRBD1. The germline CDR1 and CDR2 sequences are PRHDT and FYEKMQ (reference sequence). V lost 5 bases and J lost 3; bases outside the gene matches: 5. The CDR3 is 14 amino acids. Here the CDR3 reads CASSPEDRDTEAFF. In DNA, the CDR3 is TGTGCCAGCAGCCCAGAGGACAGGGACACTGAAGCTTTCTTT.